The rows below give T cell receptor beta chains drawn from one sample of a study of Ad26.COV2.S vaccination and SARS-CoV-2 variants. The table came from immunoSEQ multiplex PCR; TCRdb's copy has only in-frame clones and leaves some out. The table includes some 520,000 clones, about 83% detected once. Specimen: peripheral blood, collected in a trial of Ad26.COV2.S vaccine versus placebo. The receptors shown here come from a person between 18 and 65 years old who received the Ad26.COV2.S COVID-19 vaccine or a placebo. The conserved cysteine and the conserved F or W are not part of the CDR3 here. Fields, in order: V gene, CDR3 protein.

v_gene: TRBV20-1; CDR3aa: SASEGSYEQY
v_gene: TRBV28; CDR3aa: ASGGGYMGGNTGELF
v_gene: TRBV7-9; CDR3aa: ASSPPGLADIRGQY
v_gene: TRBV5-1; CDR3aa: ASSLVAGGGYNEQF
v_gene: TRBV19; CDR3aa: ASSIRGSSSLDTQY
v_gene: TRBV7-2; CDR3aa: ASSLEGVEQY
v_gene: TRBV7-2; CDR3aa: ASSPGTLKRADTQY
v_gene: TRBV2; CDR3aa: ASSESKGGEETQY
v_gene: TRBV30; CDR3aa: AWSRGDQPQH
v_gene: TRBV27; CDR3aa: ASSLGLAGTASTDTQY
v_gene: TRBV14; CDR3aa: ASSLRRTSGMKNEQF
v_gene: TRBV6-2/TRBV6-3; CDR3aa: ASSLGRNTEAF
v_gene: TRBV18; CDR3aa: ASSPTGHVPTDTQY
v_gene: TRBV5-1; CDR3aa: ASSLYPLRGRNYGYT
v_gene: TRBV10-3; CDR3aa: AISEAGGGQPQH
v_gene: TRBV7-9; CDR3aa: AREDTDTQY
v_gene: TRBV29-1; CDR3aa: SVDNDGYT
v_gene: TRBV11-3; CDR3aa: ASSLRFQETQY
v_gene: TRBV5-1; CDR3aa: ASNKGGTEAF
v_gene: TRBV3-1/TRBV3-2; CDR3aa: ASSLRTGSSYNEQF
v_gene: TRBV11-3; CDR3aa: ASSLSRGNTGELF
v_gene: TRBV19; CDR3aa: ASRDRGSPGPQH
v_gene: TRBV5-6; CDR3aa: ASSLRRAGEQY
v_gene: TRBV27; CDR3aa: ASSRGGTGSLTQPQH
v_gene: TRBV9; CDR3aa: ASSVVGGRNYGYT
v_gene: TRBV5-1; CDR3aa: ASSPWDSTYEQY